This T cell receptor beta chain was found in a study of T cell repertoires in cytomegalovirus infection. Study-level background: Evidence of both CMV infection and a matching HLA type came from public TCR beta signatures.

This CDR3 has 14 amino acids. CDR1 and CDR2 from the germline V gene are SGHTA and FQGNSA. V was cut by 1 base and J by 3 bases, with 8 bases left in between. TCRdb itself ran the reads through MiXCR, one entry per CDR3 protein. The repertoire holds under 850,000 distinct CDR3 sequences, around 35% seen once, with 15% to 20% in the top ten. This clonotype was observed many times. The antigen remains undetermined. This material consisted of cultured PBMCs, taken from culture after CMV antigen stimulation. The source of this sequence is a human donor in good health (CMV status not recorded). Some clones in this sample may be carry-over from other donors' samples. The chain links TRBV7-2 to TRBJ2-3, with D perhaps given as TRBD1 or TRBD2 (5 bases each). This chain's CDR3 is CASSLDWGTDTQYF. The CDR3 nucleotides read TGTGCCAGCAGCTTAGATTGGGGGACAGATACGCAGTATTTT.